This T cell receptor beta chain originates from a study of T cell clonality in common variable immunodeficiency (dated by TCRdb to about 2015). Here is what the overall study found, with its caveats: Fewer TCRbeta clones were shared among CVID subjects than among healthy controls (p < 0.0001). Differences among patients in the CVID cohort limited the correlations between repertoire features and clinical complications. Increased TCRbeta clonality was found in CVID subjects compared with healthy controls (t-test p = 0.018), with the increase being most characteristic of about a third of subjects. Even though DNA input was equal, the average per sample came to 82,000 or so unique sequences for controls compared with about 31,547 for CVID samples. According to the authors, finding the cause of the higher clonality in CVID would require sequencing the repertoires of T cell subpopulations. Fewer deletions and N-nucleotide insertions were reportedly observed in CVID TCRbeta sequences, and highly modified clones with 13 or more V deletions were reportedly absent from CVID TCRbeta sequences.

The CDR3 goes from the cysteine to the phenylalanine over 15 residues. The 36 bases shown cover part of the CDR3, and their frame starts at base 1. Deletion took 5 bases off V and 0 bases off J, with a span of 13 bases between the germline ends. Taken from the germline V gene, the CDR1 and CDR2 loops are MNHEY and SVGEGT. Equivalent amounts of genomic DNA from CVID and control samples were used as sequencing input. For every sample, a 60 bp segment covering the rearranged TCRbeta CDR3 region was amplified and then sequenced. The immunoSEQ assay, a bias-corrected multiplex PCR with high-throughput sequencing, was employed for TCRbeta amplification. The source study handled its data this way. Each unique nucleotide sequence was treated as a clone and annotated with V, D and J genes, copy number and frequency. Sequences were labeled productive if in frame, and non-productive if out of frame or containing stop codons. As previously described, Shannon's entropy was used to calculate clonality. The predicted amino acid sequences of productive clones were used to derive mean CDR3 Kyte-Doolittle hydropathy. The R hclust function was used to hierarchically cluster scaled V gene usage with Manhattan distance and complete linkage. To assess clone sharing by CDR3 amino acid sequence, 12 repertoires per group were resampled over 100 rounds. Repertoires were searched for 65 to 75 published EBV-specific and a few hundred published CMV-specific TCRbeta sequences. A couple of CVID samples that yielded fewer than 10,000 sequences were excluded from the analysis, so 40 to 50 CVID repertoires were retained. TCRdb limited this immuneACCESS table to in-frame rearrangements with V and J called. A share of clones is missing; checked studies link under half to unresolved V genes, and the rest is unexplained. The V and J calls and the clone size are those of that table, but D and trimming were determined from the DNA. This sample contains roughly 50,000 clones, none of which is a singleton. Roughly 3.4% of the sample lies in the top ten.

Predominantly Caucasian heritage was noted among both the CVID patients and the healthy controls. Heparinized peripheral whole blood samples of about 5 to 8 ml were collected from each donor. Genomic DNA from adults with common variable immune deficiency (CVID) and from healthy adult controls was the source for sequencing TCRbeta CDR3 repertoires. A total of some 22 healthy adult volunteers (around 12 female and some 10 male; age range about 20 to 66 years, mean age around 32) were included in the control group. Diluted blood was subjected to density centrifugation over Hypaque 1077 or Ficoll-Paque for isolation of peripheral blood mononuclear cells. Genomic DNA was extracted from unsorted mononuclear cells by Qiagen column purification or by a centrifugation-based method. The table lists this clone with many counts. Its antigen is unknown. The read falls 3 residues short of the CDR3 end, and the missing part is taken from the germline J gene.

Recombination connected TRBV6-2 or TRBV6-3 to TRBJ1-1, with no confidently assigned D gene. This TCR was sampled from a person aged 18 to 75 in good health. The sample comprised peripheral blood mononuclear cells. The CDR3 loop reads CASSQQSYMNTEAFF. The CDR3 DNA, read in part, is TGTGCCAGCAGTCAACAGAGTTACATGAACACTGAA.